These T cell receptor beta chains were read from a single sample in a study of blood T cell repertoires in COVID-19. Generated by immunoSEQ multiplex PCR, the TCRdb table keeps only in-frame clones and is missing some. The sample lists approximately 88,000 clones, roughly 82% occurring once. Sequences were obtained from peripheral blood. The receptors shown here come from a woman aged 80 or over with active or convalescent COVID-19. Each CDR3 is given with its conserved first and last residue. The D gene is left open where the match is weak. Clone size, where shown, is once, few, many, or a class for clones that have expanded.

>.|TRBJ1-2|TRBV3-1/TRBV3-2|.
CASSNGLAGARGGYTF
TGTGCCAGCAGCAACGGTTTGGCTGGGGCGCGAGGAGGCTACACCTTC
>TRBD2|TRBJ2-2|TRBV5-4|.
CASRGGGVDTGELFF
TGTGCCAGCAGAGGCGGGGGGGTTGACACCGGGGAGCTGTTTTTT
>.|TRBJ1-1|TRBV6-5|.
CASSYSSSEAFF
TGTGCCAGCAGTTACTCCAGTTCTGAAGCTTTCTTT
>.|TRBJ2-7|TRBV11-2|.
CASSHPVTGSYEQYF
TGTGCCAGCAGCCACCCCGTGACAGGCTCCTACGAGCAGTACTTC
>.|TRBJ2-2|TRBV12-3/TRBV12-4|.
CASSRNTGELFF
TGTGCCAGCTCGCGGAACACCGGGGAGCTGTTTTTT
>.|TRBJ1-5|TRBV28|few
CASSFSWGEAQPQHF
TGTGCCAGCAGTTTTAGTTGGGGGGAAGCTCAGCCCCAGCATTTT
>.|TRBJ1-1|TRBV7-8|few
CASSLGRGESAFF
TGTGCCAGCAGCTTAGGGAGAGGAGAGAGTGCTTTCTTT
>.|TRBJ1-5|TRBV14|.
CASSLTGESPQHF
TGTGCCAGCAGCCTGACGGGGGAGTCTCCCCAGCATTTT
>TRBD1|TRBJ1-1|TRBV7-3|.
CASRQGAGTEAFF
TGTGCCAGCAGACAGGGGGCTGGCACTGAAGCTTTCTTT
>TRBD1|TRBJ2-5|TRBV10-3|.
CAISARQGEVWETQYF
TGTGCCATCAGTGCTAGACAGGGTGAGGTTTGGGAGACCCAGTACTTC
>TRBD1|TRBJ2-5|TRBV7-2|.
CASSTGTAETQYF
TGTGCCAGCAGCACCGGGACAGCAGAGACCCAGTACTTC
>.|TRBJ1-1|TRBV6-6|.
CASDVGRAERHTEAFF
TGTGCCAGCGATGTGGGGAGAGCTGAACGACACACTGAAGCTTTCTTT
>TRBD2|TRBJ2-3|TRBV5-1|.
CASSPGLAGGSTDTQYF
TGCGCCAGCAGCCCGGGACTAGCGGGGGGGAGCACAGATACGCAGTATTTT
>TRBD1|TRBJ1-5|TRBV7-2|.
CASNLQGDEDQPQHF
TGTGCCAGCAACTTACAGGGGGATGAAGATCAGCCCCAGCATTTT
>TRBD2|TRBJ2-5|TRBV19|few
CASSELAGLETQYF
TGTGCCAGTAGTGAACTAGCGGGGCTTGAGACCCAGTACTTC
>TRBD1|TRBJ1-2|TRBV5-1|.
CASSPDRVDGYTF
TGCGCCAGCAGTCCTGACAGGGTCGACGGCTACACCTTC
>.|TRBJ1-5|TRBV21-1|.
CASSLPWDRTDSGQPQHF
TGTGCCAGCAGCCTCCCGTGGGACAGGACCGACTCGGGACAGCCCCAGCATTTT
>TRBD1|TRBJ2-5|TRBV28|.
CASTDRGLPQETQYF
TGTGCCAGCACCGACAGGGGCCTACCGCAAGAGACCCAGTACTTC
>.|TRBJ2-7|TRBV6-5|.
CASSGSGLSYEQYF
TGTGCCAGCAGCGGGTCGGGACTCTCCTACGAGCAGTACTTC
>TRBD1|TRBJ1-3|TRBV7-6|.
CASSLTTGSVGNTIYF
TGTGCCAGCAGCTTAACGACAGGGAGTGTAGGAAACACCATATATTTT
>.|TRBJ1-2|TRBV6-1|.
CASSEIWQDTNYGYTF
TGTGCCAGCAGTGAAATTTGGCAGGATACTAACTATGGCTACACCTTC
>.|TRBJ1-4|TRBV7-9|.
CASSSEWGANEKLFF
TGTGCCAGCAGCTCCGAGTGGGGGGCTAATGAAAAACTGTTTTTT
>.|TRBJ2-7|TRBV2|.
CASRAQAGFHEQYF
TGTGCCAGCAGGGCCCAGGCGGGGTTCCACGAGCAGTACTTC
>.|TRBJ2-7|TRBV11-2|.
CASSAPNTGPEQYF
TGTGCCAGCAGCGCCCCGAATACAGGCCCCGAGCAGTACTTC
>TRBD1|TRBJ2-7|TRBV11-1|.
CASSRGQGSPYEQYF
TGTGCCAGCAGCCGAGGACAGGGGTCACCTTACGAGCAGTACTTC
>TRBD2|TRBJ2-3|TRBV10-3|.
CAISPGTSRGDTQYF
TGTGCCATCAGCCCCGGGACTAGCCGGGGGGATACGCAGTATTTT
>TRBD1|TRBJ1-2|TRBV19|.
CASTTGFNYGYTF
TGTGCCAGCACGACAGGGTTTAACTATGGCTACACCTTC
>TRBD2|TRBJ2-5|TRBV5-3|.
CARSLDGGAIETQYF
TGTGCCAGAAGCTTGGACGGGGGGGCCATAGAGACCCAGTACTTC
>.|TRBJ2-3|TRBV11-2|.
CASSDRSGTDTQYF
TGTGCCAGCAGCGACCGAAGCGGCACAGATACGCAGTATTTT
>.|TRBJ2-3|TRBV5-5|once
CASSARGAPTDTQYF
TGTGCCAGCAGCGCCCGGGGGGCCCCCACAGATACGCAGTATTTT
>TRBD1|TRBJ2-2|TRBV11-2|.
CASSWVGGANTGELFF
TGTGCCAGCAGCTGGGTAGGGGGCGCGAACACCGGGGAGCTGTTTTTT
>.|TRBJ1-1|TRBV20-1|.
CSARVGGSAFF
TGCAGTGCTAGAGTTGGGGGCTCGGCTTTCTTT